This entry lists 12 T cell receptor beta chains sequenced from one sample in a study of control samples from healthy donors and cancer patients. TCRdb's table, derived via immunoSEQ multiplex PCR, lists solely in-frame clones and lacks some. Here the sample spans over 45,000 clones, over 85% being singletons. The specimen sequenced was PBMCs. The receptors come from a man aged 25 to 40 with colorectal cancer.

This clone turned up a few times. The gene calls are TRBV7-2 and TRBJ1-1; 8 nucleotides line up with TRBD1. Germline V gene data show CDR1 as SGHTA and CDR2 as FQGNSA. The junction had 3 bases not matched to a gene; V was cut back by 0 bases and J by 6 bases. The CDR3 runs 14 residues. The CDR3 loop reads CASSLADRGAEAFF. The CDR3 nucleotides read TGTGCCAGCAGCTTAGCCGACAGGGGCGCTGAAGCTTTCTTT.

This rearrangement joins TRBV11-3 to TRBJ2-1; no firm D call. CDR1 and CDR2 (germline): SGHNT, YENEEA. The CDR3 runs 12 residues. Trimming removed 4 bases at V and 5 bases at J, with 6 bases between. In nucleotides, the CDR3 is TGTGCCAGCAGCTCCACCAACAATGAGCAGTTCTTC. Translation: CASSSTNNEQFF. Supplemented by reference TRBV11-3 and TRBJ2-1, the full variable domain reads EAGVVQSPRYKIIEKKQPVAFWCNPISGHNTLYWYLQNLGQGPELLIRYENEEAVDDSQLPKDRFSAERLKGVDSTLKIQPAELGDSAVYLCASSSTNNEQFFGPGTRLTVL.

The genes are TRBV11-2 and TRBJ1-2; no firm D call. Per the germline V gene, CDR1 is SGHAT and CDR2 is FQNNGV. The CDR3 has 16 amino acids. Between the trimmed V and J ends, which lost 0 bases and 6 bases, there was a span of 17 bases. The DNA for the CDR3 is TGTGCCAGCAGCTTAGACGGGCCGCTGACCCCTGATGGCTACACCTTC. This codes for CASSLDGPLTPDGYTF.

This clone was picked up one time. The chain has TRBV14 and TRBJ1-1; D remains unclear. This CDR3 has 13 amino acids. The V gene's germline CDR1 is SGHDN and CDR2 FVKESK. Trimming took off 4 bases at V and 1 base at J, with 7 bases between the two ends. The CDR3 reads CASSLKENTEAFF. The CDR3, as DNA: TGTGCCAGCAGCCTTAAGGAGAACACTGAAGCTTTCTTT.

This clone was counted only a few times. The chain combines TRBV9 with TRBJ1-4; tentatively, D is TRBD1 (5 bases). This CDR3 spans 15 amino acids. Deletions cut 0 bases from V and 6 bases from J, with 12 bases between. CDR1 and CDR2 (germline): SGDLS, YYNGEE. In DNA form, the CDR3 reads TGTGCCAGCAGCGTAGGTCCAGGGTTGGATGAAAAACTGTTTTTT. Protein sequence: CASSVGPGLDEKLFF. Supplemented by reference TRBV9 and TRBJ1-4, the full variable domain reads DSGVTQTPKHLITATGQRVTLRCSPRSGDLSVYWYQQSLDQGLQFLIQYYNGEERAKGNILERFSAQQFPDLHSELNLSSLELGDSALYFCASSVGPGLDEKLFFGSGTQLSVL.

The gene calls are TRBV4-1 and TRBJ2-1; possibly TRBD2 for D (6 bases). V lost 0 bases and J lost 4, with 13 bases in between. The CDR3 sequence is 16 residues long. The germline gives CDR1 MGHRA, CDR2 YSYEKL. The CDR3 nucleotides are TGCGCCAGCAGCCAAGACCCTGGCGGGGAATACAATGAGCAGTTCTTC. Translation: CASSQDPGGEYNEQFF.

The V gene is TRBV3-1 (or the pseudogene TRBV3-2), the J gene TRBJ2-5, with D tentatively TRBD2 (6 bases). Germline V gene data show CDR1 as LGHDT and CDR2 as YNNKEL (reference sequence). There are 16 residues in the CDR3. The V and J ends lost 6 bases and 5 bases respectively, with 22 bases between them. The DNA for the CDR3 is TGTGCCAGCAGTCGGGTAACTAGCTCCGGCGGGGAGACCCAGTACTTC. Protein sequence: CASSRVTSSGGETQYF.

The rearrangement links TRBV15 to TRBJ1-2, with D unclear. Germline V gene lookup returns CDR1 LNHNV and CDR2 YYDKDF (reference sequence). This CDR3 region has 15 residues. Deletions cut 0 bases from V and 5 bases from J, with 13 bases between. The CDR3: CATSRDTSLFYGYTF. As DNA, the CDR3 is TGTGCCACCAGCAGAGATACCAGTCTGTTTTATGGCTACACCTTC.

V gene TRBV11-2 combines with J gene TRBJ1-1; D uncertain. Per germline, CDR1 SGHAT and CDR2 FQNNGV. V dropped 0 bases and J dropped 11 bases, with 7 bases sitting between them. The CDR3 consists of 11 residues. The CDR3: CASSLEVKAFF. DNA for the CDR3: TGTGCCAGCAGCTTAGAGGTTAAGGCTTTCTTT. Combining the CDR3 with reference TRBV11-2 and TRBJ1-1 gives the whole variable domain EAGVAQSPRYKIIEKRQSVAFWCNPISGHATLYWYQQILGQGPKLLIQFQNNGVVDDSQLPKDRFSAERLKGVDSTLKIQPAKLEDSAVYLCASSLEVKAFFGQGTRLTVV.

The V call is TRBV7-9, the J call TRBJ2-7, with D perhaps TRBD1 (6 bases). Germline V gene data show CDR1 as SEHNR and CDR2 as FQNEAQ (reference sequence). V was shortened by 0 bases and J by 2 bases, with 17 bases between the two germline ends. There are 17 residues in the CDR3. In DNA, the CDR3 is TGTGCCAGCAGCTTAGCTATACAGGGACCCGAGACCTACGAGCAGTACTTC. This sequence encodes CASSLAIQGPETYEQYF.

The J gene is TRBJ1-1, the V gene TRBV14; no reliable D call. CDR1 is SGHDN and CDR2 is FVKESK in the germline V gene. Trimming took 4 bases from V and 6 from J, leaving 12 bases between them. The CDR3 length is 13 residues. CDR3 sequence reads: CASSRRVDSEAFF. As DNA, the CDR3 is TGTGCCAGCAGCCGGAGAGTCGACTCTGAAGCTTTCTTT.

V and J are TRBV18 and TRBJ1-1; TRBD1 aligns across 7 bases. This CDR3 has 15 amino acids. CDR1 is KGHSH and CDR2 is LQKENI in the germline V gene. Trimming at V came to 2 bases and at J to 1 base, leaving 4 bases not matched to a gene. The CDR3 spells CASSPTRDRNTEAFF. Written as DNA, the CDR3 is TGTGCCAGCTCACCAACGAGGGACAGGAACACTGAAGCTTTCTTT. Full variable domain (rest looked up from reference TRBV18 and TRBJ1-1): NAGVMQNPRHLVRRRGQEARLRCSPMKGHSHVYWYRQLPEEGLKFMVYLQKENIIDESGMPKERFSAEFPKEGPSILRIQQVVRGDSAAYFCASSPTRDRNTEAFFGQGTRLTVV.